These T cell receptor beta chains were read from a single sample in a study of human T cells and chemical hapten exposure. TCRdb ran MiXCR on the RACE reads and lists one entry per CDR3 protein. The sample yields fewer than 80,000 distinct CDR3 sequences, about a tenth seen once. This specimen consisted of whole blood, obtained in connection with sensitization to the hapten diphenylcyclopropenone (DPC). The receptor set was obtained from a woman aged 45-59 years with alopecia areata. Some clones in this sample may be carry-over from other donors' samples. CDR3s include the opening cysteine and the closing phenylalanine or tryptophan. D genes are given only for firm matches. Where a row states a size, it is once, few, many or the class of an expanded clone; other rows omit it.

V gene: TRBV5-1; clone size: many; D gene: -; J gene: TRBJ1-6; CDR3 protein: CASSPRTENSPLHF; CDR3 DNA: TGCGCCAGCAGCCCAAGGACAGAGAATTCACCCCTCCACTTT
V gene: TRBV7-2; clone size: few; D gene: -; J gene: TRBJ2-6; CDR3 protein: CASISSGANVLTF; CDR3 DNA: TGTGCCAGCATCTCCTCTGGGGCCAACGTCCTGACTTTC
V gene: TRBV19; clone size: -; D gene: -; J gene: TRBJ2-6; CDR3 protein: CASSSPGTGSGANVLTF; CDR3 DNA: TGTGCCAGTAGTTCACCCGGGACCGGTTCTGGGGCCAACGTCCTGACTTTC
V gene: TRBV3-1; clone size: many; D gene: -; J gene: TRBJ2-7; CDR3 protein: CASSQVAGVTYEQYF; CDR3 DNA: TGTGCCAGCAGCCAAGTGGCAGGGGTAACCTACGAGCAGTACTTC
V gene: TRBV7-2; clone size: many; D gene: TRBD2; J gene: TRBJ2-2; CDR3 protein: CASSLGLAGVSSGELFF; CDR3 DNA: TGTGCCAGCAGCTTAGGACTAGCGGGAGTATCTTCCGGGGAGCTGTTTTTT
V gene: TRBV6-1; clone size: many; D gene: -; J gene: TRBJ2-2; CDR3 protein: CASSLSGTTGELFF; CDR3 DNA: TGTGCCAGCAGTCTCTCGGGGACCACCGGGGAGCTGTTTTTT
V gene: TRBV2; clone size: many; D gene: TRBD2; J gene: TRBJ2-3; CDR3 protein: CASSLAVRTDTQYF; CDR3 DNA: TGTGCCAGCAGTCTAGCGGTTCGCACAGATACGCAGTATTTT
V gene: TRBV18; clone size: -; D gene: -; J gene: TRBJ1-2; CDR3 protein: CASSPPKIGVNYGYTF; CDR3 DNA: TGTGCCAGCTCACCACCGAAGATAGGGGTTAACTATGGCTACACCTTC
V gene: TRBV6-5; clone size: -; D gene: -; J gene: TRBJ2-6; CDR3 protein: CASSPRRSGANVLTF; CDR3 DNA: TGTGCCAGCAGTCCCCGACGATCTGGGGCCAACGTCCTGACTTTC
V gene: TRBV5-4; clone size: many; D gene: TRBD2; J gene: TRBJ2-1; CDR3 protein: CASSSSGNSYNEQFF; CDR3 DNA: TGTGCCAGCAGCTCAAGCGGGAACTCCTACAATGAGCAGTTCTTC
V gene: TRBV28; clone size: -; D gene: TRBD1; J gene: TRBJ2-3; CDR3 protein: CASSSGTGTDTQYF; CDR3 DNA: TGTGCCAGCAGCTCCGGGACAGGCACAGATACGCAGTATTTT
V gene: TRBV19; clone size: many; D gene: -; J gene: TRBJ1-1; CDR3 protein: CASSPLNTEAFF; CDR3 DNA: TGTGCCAGTAGTCCGCTCAACACTGAAGCTTTCTTT
V gene: TRBV5-6; clone size: many; D gene: TRBD2; J gene: TRBJ2-7; CDR3 protein: CASSSKREGPYEQYF; CDR3 DNA: TGTGCCAGCAGCTCAAAGCGGGAAGGGCCCTACGAGCAGTACTTC
V gene: TRBV18; clone size: many; D gene: -; J gene: TRBJ2-1; CDR3 protein: CASSFLDSLLFF; CDR3 DNA: TGTGCCAGCTCCTTCCTAGATTCTCTACTGTTCTTC
V gene: TRBV3-1; clone size: -; D gene: TRBD1; J gene: TRBJ2-7; CDR3 protein: CASSAQGVVDEQYF; CDR3 DNA: TGTGCCAGCAGCGCACAGGGGGTCGTGGACGAGCAGTACTTC